At least ten counts were recorded for the clone carrying this TCR beta chain. What it binds is not known. The data were obtained in a study of T-cell memory formation after mild COVID-19. Regarding the study as a whole: Detection of some responders pre-infection suggested pre-existing cross-reactive memory T cells participated.

Germline assignment: CDR1 MRHNA and CDR2 SNTAGT. The CDR3 runs to 16 residues. V was cut by 0 bases and J by 7 bases, with 16 bases left in between. The authors produced TCR alpha and TCR beta cDNA libraries with sample barcodes and UMIs by 5'RACE using constant-segment primers. TCRdb reprocessed the 5' RACE reads via MiXCR and lists one record per CDR3 protein. The sample includes around 150,000 distinct CDR3 sequences, about 14% of them seen just once. The sequence was collected from an adult woman who had mild COVID-19 (a few samples of this study predate the infection). Cell type and time point are not known. The rearrangement links TRBV6-4 to TRBJ2-1; the D gene is possibly TRBD2 (5 bases). The source material was PBMCs or a T cell subset sorted from them (not recorded which). The CDR3 region is CASSDSVGEGRNEQFF. As DNA, the CDR3 is TGTGCCAGCAGTGACTCAGTGGGAGAAGGGCGGAATGAGCAGTTCTTC.